Shown below are 8 T cell receptor beta chains from a single sample sequenced in a study of cytomegalovirus exposure and HLA in healthy donors. Profiled with immunoSEQ multiplex PCR; TCRdb holds only in-frame clones, not every one. The sample records roughly 150,000 clones, around 90% being singletons. The source material was PBMCs. Receptor source: a man aged 18 to 29 in good health and CMV-seropositive.

The V gene is TRBV18, the J gene TRBJ2-3, with 7 positions matching TRBD2. The CDR3 has 15 residues. In germline, CDR1 is KGHSH, CDR2 LQKENI. V shed 3 bases, J shed 5 bases, and the junction held 8 bases outside the gene matches. The DNA of the CDR3 is TGTGCCAGCTCACCGGGCGGGGGAAGGATAGATACGCAGTATTTT. Its protein product is CASSPGGGRIDTQYF.

The chain carries TRBV30 and TRBJ2-1, with 10 bases aligning to TRBD2. Germline loops: CDR1 GTSNPN, CDR2 SVGIG (reference sequence). Trimming cost V 0 bases and J 10 bases; bases outside gene matches: 24. CDR3 size: 20 residues. CDR3 in amino acids: CAWSVLGGRLQGLAGEEQFF. CDR3 nucleotides: TGTGCCTGGAGTGTACTAGGGGGGCGCTTGCAGGGGCTAGCGGGAGAGGAGCAGTTCTTC.

V is TRBV19 and J is TRBJ1-1, with D perhaps TRBD1 (5 bases). CDR3 size: 13 residues. CDR1 and CDR2 (germline): LNHDA, SQIVND (reference sequence). V was trimmed by 2 bases and J by 4 bases, leaving 8 bases between them. CDR3 bases: TGTGCCAGTAGTATATCCAGGGTCACTGAAGCTTTCTTT. Translation gives CASSISRVTEAFF.

The chain recombines TRBV7-9 with TRBJ2-2; the D is unclear. The V end was cut by 3 bases, the J end by 6 bases, with 8 bases between. Germline V gives CDR1 SEHNR, CDR2 FQNEAQ (reference sequence). This CDR3 comprises 13 residues. Here the CDR3 reads CASSFMSAGELFF. Written as DNA, the CDR3 is TGTGCCAGCAGCTTCATGTCGGCCGGGGAGCTGTTTTTT.

The gene calls are TRBV7-2 and TRBJ2-7; D possibly corresponds to TRBD1 (6 bases). CDR1 and CDR2 (germline): SGHTA, FQGNSA. This CDR3 spans 15 amino acids. The V end was cut by 4 bases, the J end by 1 base, with 14 bases between. The CDR3 here is CASSSPQGMSYEQYF. The CDR3 nucleotides read TGTGCCAGCAGCTCCCCCCAGGGGATGTCCTACGAGCAGTACTTC.

The chain employs TRBV6-5 and TRBJ1-5; weak D call: TRBD1 (6 bases). Germline CDR1 MNHEY, CDR2 SVGAGI. This CDR3 has 14 amino acids. V lost 5 bases and J lost 3, with 11 bases in between. As DNA, the CDR3 is TGTGCCAGCAGTGCACAGGGTAACAATCAGCCCCAGCATTTT. Translation: CASSAQGNNQPQHF.

CDR3 in amino acids: CASSPERILAMRDEQYF. The CDR3 DNA reads TGTGCCAGCAGCCCCGAGCGTATCCTAGCGATGAGGGACGAGCAGTACTTC. The chain carries TRBV9 and TRBJ2-7, with D possibly being TRBD2 (6 bases). CDR3 length equals 17 residues. The V and J ends lost 4 bases and 5 bases respectively, with 25 bases between them. In germline, CDR1 is SGDLS, CDR2 YYNGEE. Using reference TRBV9 and TRBJ2-7 for the parts outside the CDR3, the full variable domain is DSGVTQTPKHLITATGQRVTLRCSPRSGDLSVYWYQQSLDQGLQFLIQYYNGEERAKGNILERFSAQQFPDLHSELNLSSLELGDSALYFCASSPERILAMRDEQYFGPGTRLTVT.

The gene calls are TRBV9 and TRBJ2-3; TRBD2 agrees at 11 bases. Per the germline V gene, CDR1 is SGDLS and CDR2 is YYNGEE. V lost 3 bases and J lost 0; bases outside the gene matches: 6. The CDR3 is made up of 17 amino acids. The CDR3 sequence is CASSAPRLAGSTDTQYF. CDR3 in DNA: TGTGCCAGCAGCGCACCTAGACTAGCGGGGAGCACAGATACGCAGTATTTT.